This T cell receptor (beta chain) was sequenced during a study of T cell responses to AZD1222 COVID-19 vaccine. The length of the CDR3 is 15 residues. V lost 5 bases and J lost 3, with 12 bases in between. The V gene's germline CDR1 is KGHDR and CDR2 SFDVKD. This table comes from immunoSEQ multiplex PCR, and its TCRdb copy is limited to in-frame clones, with some not included. The table has about 78,000 clones, about nine tenths seen once. The chain has TRBV24-1 and TRBJ1-4; no reliable D call. This sequence originates from an adult who received the AZD1222 COVID-19 vaccine. The specimen comprised peripheral blood, sampled 28 days after the second AZD1222 dose. The CDR3 here is CATSAAGSANEKLFF. The CDR3 DNA follows: TGTGCCACCAGTGCGGCGGGGAGCGCTAATGAAAAACTGTTTTTT.